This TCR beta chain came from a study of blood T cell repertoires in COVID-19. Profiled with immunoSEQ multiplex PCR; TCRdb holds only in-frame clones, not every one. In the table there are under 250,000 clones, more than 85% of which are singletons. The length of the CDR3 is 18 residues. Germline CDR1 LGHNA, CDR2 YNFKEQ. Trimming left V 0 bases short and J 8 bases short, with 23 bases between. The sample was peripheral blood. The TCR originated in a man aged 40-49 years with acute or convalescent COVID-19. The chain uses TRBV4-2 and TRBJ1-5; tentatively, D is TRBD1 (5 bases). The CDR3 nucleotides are TGTGCCAGCAGCCAAGATCGCTATCGCGGGGGTATCGCGGAGCCCCAGCATTTT. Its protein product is CASSQDRYRGGIAEPQHF.